This T cell receptor (beta chain) is drawn from a study of blood T cell repertoires in COVID-19. Under the authors' procedure: Using reference gene primer amplification, nucleated cell counts were estimated. This table comes from immunoSEQ multiplex PCR, and its TCRdb copy is limited to in-frame clones, with some not included. The D gene and trimming were derived from the DNA, and the V and J assignments and clone size from that table. The sample has around 260,000 clones, around 87% seen once; the top ten hold 5.2%. In its sample, this clone was seen a few times. The Seattle patients, enrolled during active infection, were followed longitudinally. There are 16 residues in the CDR3. CDR1 and CDR2 (germline): SGHAT, FQNNGV. With V trimmed by 5 bases and J by 7 bases, 15 bases remained unmatched.

The receptor comes from a woman in her sixties with COVID-19, enrolled during active disease. Sequenced material: peripheral blood. The rearrangement links TRBV11-2 to TRBJ2-7, with 9 bases identical to TRBD1. CDR3 residues: CASSPGSGTGINEQYF. The CDR3 DNA reads TGTGCCAGCAGCCCAGGCTCAGGGACAGGGATCAATGAGCAGTACTTC.